This T cell receptor beta chain was sequenced in a study of blood T cell repertoires in COVID-19. Background on the study: In each case, the material was cDNA or gDNA derived from T cells, B-cell-depleted T cells, or PBMCs.

Libraries were prepared by immunoSEQ multiplex PCR; TCRdb keeps only in-frame clonotypes and omits some of them. Of a few hundred thousand clones listed, 84% are singletons. The germline V and J ends were trimmed by 0 bases and 4 bases, with 13 bases remaining between them. Looked up from germline, CDR1 is SGHNT and CDR2 is YYREEE (reference sequence). The length of the CDR3 is 15 residues. The source of this sequence is a man aged 45-65 years who had recovered from COVID-19. The rearrangement links TRBV5-4 to TRBJ1-2; no clear D. Material: PBMCs or T cells enriched from blood (not recorded which). The CDR3 here is CASSLALRAGYGYTF. The CDR3 DNA reads as TGTGCCAGCAGCTTGGCTTTGCGGGCGGGCTATGGCTACACCTTC.